This T cell receptor beta chain is from a study of cytomegalovirus exposure and HLA in healthy donors. Broader study findings: Association of a missense DCLRE1C variant with TCR beta V- and J-gene trimming was reported in a later analysis. The authors later found most CMV-associated TCR beta chains appeared HLA-restricted. Serostatus for CMV was the only available immune exposure information.

With respect to this clone: Antigen specificity is unknown.

Primers included in the PCR were 60 Vbeta and 13 Jbeta primers. As originally analysed: Later analysis identified approximately 88 million unique TCR beta chains, about 10 million shared. Profiled with immunoSEQ multiplex PCR; TCRdb holds only in-frame clones, not every one. That table is the source of V, J and clone size, and D and trimming were worked out from the DNA. Of around 160,000 clones listed, roughly three quarters were seen once; the top ten hold approximately 4.4%. The CDR3 totals 14 residues. CDR1 is LNHDA, CDR2 SQIVND, per germline (reference sequence). Trimming stripped 4 bases from V and 0 bases from J, with 7 bases between.

This clonotype was obtained from a young man in good health and CMV-seropositive. This chain links TRBV19 with TRBJ2-1, with D uncertain. Sequenced material: PBMCs. CDR3: CASSKLGSYNEQFF. CDR3 DNA sequence: TGTGCCAGTAGTAAACTTGGCTCCTACAATGAGCAGTTCTTC. Filled out from reference TRBV19 and TRBJ2-1, the complete variable domain reads DGGITQSPKYLFRKEGQNVTLSCEQNLNHDAMYWYRQDPGQGLRLIYYSQIVNDFQKGDIAEGYSVSREKKESFPLTVTSAQKNPTAFYLCASSKLGSYNEQFFGPGTRLTVL.